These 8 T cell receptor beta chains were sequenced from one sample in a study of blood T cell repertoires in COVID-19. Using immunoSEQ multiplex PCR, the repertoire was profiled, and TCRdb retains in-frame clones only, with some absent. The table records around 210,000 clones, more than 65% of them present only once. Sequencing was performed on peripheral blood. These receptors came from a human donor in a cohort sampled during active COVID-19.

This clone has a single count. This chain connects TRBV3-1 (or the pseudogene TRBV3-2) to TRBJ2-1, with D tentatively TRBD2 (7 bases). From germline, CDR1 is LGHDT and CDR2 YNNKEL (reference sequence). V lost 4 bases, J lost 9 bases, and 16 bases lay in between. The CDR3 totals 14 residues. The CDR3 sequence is CASSRRGGWGEQFF. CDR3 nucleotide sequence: TGTGCCAGCAGCCGGAGGGGGGGATGGGGTGAGCAGTTCTTC.

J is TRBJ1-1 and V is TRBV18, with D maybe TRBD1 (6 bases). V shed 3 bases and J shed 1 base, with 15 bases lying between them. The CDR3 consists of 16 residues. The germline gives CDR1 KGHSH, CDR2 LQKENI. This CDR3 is CASSPLDRTKNTEAFF. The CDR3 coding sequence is TGTGCCAGCTCACCGCTCGACAGGACCAAGAACACTGAAGCTTTCTTT.

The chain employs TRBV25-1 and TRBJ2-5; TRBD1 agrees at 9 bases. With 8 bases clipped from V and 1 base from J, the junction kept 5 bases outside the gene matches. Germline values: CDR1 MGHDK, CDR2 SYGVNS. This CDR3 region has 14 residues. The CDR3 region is CASGTGGPQETQYF. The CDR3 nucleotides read TGTGCCAGCGGTACAGGGGGCCCCCAAGAGACCCAGTACTTC.

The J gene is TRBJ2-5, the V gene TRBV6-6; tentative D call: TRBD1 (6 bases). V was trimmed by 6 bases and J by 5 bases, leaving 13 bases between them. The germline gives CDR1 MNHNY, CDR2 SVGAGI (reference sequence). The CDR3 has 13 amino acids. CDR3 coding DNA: TGTGCCAGCAGCTCCAACAGGGCCGAGACCCAGTACTTC. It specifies CASSSNRAETQYF.

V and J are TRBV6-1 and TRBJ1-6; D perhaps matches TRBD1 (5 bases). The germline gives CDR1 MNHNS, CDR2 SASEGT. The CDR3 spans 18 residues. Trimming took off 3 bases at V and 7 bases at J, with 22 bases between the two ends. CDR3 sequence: CASSDALSGWGGNSPLHF. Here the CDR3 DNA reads TGTGCCAGCAGTGACGCTTTGAGTGGCTGGGGGGGGAATTCACCCCTCCACTTT.

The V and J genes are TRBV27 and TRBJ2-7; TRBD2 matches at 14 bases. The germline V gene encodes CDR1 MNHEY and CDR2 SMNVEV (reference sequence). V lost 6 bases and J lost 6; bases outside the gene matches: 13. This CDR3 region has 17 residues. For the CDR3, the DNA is TGTGCCAGCAGCTCTAAGGGACTAGCGGGAGAGGTAGGCGAGCAGTACTTC. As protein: CASSSKGLAGEVGEQYF.

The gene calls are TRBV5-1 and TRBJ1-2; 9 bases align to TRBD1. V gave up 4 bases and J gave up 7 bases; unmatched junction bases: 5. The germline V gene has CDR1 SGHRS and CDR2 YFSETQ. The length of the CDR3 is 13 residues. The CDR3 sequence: CASSEGTGIGYTF. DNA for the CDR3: TGCGCCAGCAGCGAAGGGACAGGGATTGGCTACACCTTC.

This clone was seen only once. The CDR3 here is CASSTTSGRIYEQYF. DNA of the CDR3: TGTGCCAGTAGTACTACTAGCGGGAGAATCTACGAGCAGTACTTC. The chain employs TRBV19 and TRBJ2-7; 11 bases map to TRBD2. Per the germline V gene, CDR1 is LNHDA and CDR2 is SQIVND (reference sequence). Trimming took 4 bases from V and 3 from J; bases not matched to a gene: 5. The CDR3 length is 15 residues.